A selection of T cell receptor beta chains follows, all from one sample in a study of vaccination and CD4 T cells after COVID-19. These TCRs' antigens remain unknown. TCRdb recomputed calls from the PCR reads with MiXCR, one row per CDR3 protein. Of some 16,000 distinct CDR3 sequences listed, approximately 63% were seen once; the top ten hold approximately 12%. The sample consisted of CD4+ T cells from blood, cultured in vitro. These receptors were taken from a human donor who had recovered from COVID-19. CDR3s include the opening cysteine and the closing phenylalanine or tryptophan. A D gene is named only where the DNA matches it firmly. Part of the rows lack a size; the others show once, few, many or a class for expanded clones.

TRBJ2-6,TRBV24-1,-,-,18,CATSQVRGANSGANVLTF,TGTGCCACCAGCCAGGTACGGGGGGCCAACTCTGGGGCCAACGTCCTGACTTTC
TRBJ2-6,TRBV6-1,-,-,15,CASTSGASGANVLTF,TGTGCCAGCACCTCCGGGGCTTCTGGGGCCAACGTCCTGACTTTC
TRBJ2-7,TRBV27,-,TRBD2,20,CASSLADRGLAGGSSYEQYF,TGTGCCAGCAGTTTAGCCGACCGGGGGCTAGCGGGGGGGAGCTCCTACGAGCAGTACTTC
TRBJ1-4,TRBV6-1,-,TRBD1,16,CASRGAGGGLGEKLFF,TGTGCCAGCAGGGGGGCAGGGGGAGGTCTAGGTGAAAAACTGTTTTTT
TRBJ2-7,TRBV12-3/TRBV12-4,-,TRBD2,15,CASSISSSGRYEQYF,TGTGCCAGCTCTATCTCGTCTAGCGGGCGCTACGAGCAGTACTTC
TRBJ1-5,TRBV12-5,few,-,14,CASGAQGMGQPQHF,TGTGCTAGTGGTGCTCAGGGGATGGGTCAGCCCCAGCATTTT
TRBJ2-1,TRBV4-1,once,TRBD1,18,CASSQADRGSSSYNEQFF,TGCGCCAGCAGCCAAGCAGACAGGGGAAGTTCCTCATACAATGAGCAGTTCTTC
TRBJ2-5,TRBV7-9,-,-,16,CASSFIAGTPQETQYF,TGTGCCAGCAGCTTTATAGCCGGGACGCCTCAAGAGACCCAGTACTTC
TRBJ2-5,TRBV7-6,-,-,13,CASTFDSLGAQYF,TGTGCCAGCACCTTCGACAGCCTCGGGGCCCAGTACTTC
TRBJ2-3,TRBV7-2,-,-,13,CASSLGLLDTQYF,TGTGCCAGCAGCTTGGGACTGCTAGATACGCAGTATTTT
TRBJ1-5,TRBV27,-,-,14,CASSFLGGNQPQHF,TGTGCCAGCAGTTTCTTGGGAGGCAATCAGCCCCAGCATTTT
TRBJ2-3,TRBV7-9,-,TRBD2,15,CASSFTSGSTDTQYF,TGTGCCAGCAGCTTCACTAGCGGTAGCACAGATACGCAGTATTTT
TRBJ1-1,TRBV19,-,-,12,CASKRGATEAFF,TGTGCCAGTAAAAGAGGGGCCACTGAAGCTTTCTTT
TRBJ2-7,TRBV7-3,-,-,14,CASSLSASTYEQYF,TGTGCCAGCAGCTTATCTGCTAGTACCTACGAGCAGTACTTC
TRBJ1-1,TRBV5-1,-,-,13,CASSISGDTEAFF,TGCGCCAGCAGCATATCCGGGGACACTGAAGCTTTCTTT
TRBJ1-2,TRBV27,-,-,13,CASSLGGVAGYTF,TGTGCCAGCAGTTTAGGAGGGGTGGCTGGCTACACCTTC
TRBJ2-3,TRBV15,-,-,16,CATSRDNPGLGDTQYF,TGTGCCACCAGCAGAGATAACCCGGGCCTGGGAGATACGCAGTATTTT
TRBJ1-1,TRBV15,-,-,15,CATSRRQAGVGEAFF,TGTGCCACCAGCAGAAGACAGGCGGGTGTTGGTGAAGCTTTCTTT